The entry that follows covers one T cell receptor beta chain sequence. TCRdb re-called the PCR reads through MiXCR, storing one row per CDR3 protein. The sample has more than 85,000 distinct CDR3 sequences, 45% to 50% seen once; the top ten hold roughly 11%. The CDR3 is 15 residues long. The germline CDR1 and CDR2 sequences are SGDLS and YYNGEE. V lost 3 bases and J lost 4, with 13 bases in between. These data originate in a study of CDR3 diversity in severe acne. This clonotype was obtained from a male donor with severe acne vulgaris. This rearrangement joins TRBV9 to TRBJ2-2; D may correspond to TRBD1 or TRBD2 (5 bases each). Sequencing was done on a sample of blood. CDR3 DNA sequence: TGTGCCAGCAGCGCCCGGGACCGACCCACCGGGGAGCTGTTTTTT. Translation gives CASSARDRPTGELFF.